This T cell receptor (beta chain) is drawn from a study of response to subunit inactivated influenza vaccine. The CDR3 contains 14 residues. CDR1 is DFQATT and CDR2 is SNEGSKA in the germline V gene (reference sequence). One entry per CDR3 protein, called by TCRdb with MiXCR from the RT-PCR reads. The data hold under 850,000 distinct CDR3 sequences, with under 20% observed a single time. As to this clonotype: One end of the junction does not line up with germline, which may come from a read error.

This TCR was sampled from a man in his fifties who received an inactivated influenza vaccine. The material was PBMCs from blood, obtained approximately 5 days after vaccination. The gene calls are TRBV20-1 and TRBJ2-1; possible D gene TRBD2, 7 bases. The chain's CDR3 is CSATLGGRGNDQFF. The CDR3 DNA reads TGCAGTGCAACCTTAGGAGGGAGGGGGAATGATCAGTTCTTC.